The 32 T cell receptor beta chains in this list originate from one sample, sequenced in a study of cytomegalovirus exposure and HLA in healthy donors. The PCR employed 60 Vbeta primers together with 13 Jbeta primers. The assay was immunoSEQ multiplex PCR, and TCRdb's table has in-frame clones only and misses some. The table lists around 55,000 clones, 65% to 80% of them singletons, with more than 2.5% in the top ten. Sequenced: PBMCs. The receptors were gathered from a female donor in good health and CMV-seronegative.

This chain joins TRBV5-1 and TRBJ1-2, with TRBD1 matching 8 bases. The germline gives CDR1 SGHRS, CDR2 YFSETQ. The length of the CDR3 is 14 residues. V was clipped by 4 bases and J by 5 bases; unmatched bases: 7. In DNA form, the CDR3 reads TGCGCCAGCAGCGCTCAGGGGGCTGGGTATGGCTACACCTTC. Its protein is CASSAQGAGYGYTF.

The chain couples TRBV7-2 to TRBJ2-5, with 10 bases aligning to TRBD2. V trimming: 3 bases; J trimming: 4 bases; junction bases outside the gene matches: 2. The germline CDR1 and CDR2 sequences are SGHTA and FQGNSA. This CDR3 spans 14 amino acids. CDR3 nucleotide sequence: TGTGCCAGCAGCTTCTGGACTAGCGGAGAGACCCAGTACTTC. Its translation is CASSFWTSGETQYF.

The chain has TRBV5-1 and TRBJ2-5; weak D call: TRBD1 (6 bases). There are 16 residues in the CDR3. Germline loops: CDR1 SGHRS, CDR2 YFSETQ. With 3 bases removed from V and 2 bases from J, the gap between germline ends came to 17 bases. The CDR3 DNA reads TGCGCCAGCAGCTCAGGACAGCTGAAATCGCAAGAGACCCAGTACTTC. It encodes CASSSGQLKSQETQYF.

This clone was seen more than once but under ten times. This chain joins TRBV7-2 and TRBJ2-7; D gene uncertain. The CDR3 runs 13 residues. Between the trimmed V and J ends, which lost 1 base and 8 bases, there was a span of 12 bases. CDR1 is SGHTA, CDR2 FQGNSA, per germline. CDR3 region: CASSLGLWAKQYF. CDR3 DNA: TGTGCCAGCAGCTTAGGTTTATGGGCTAAGCAGTACTTC.

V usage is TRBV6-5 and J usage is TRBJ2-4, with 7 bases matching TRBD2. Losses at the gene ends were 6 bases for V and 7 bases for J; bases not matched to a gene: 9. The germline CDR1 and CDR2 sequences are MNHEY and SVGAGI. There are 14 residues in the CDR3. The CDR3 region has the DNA TGTGCCAGCAGAGCCGGGACTAAAACGAACATTCAGTACTTC. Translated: CASRAGTKTNIQYF.

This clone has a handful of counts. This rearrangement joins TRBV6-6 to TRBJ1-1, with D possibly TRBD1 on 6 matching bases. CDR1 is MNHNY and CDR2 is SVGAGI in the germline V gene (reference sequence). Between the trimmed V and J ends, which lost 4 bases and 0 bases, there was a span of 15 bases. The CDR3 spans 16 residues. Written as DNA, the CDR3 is TGTGCCAGCAGTTTAAGGGGACAAACTATGAACACTGAAGCTTTCTTT. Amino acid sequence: CASSLRGQTMNTEAFF.

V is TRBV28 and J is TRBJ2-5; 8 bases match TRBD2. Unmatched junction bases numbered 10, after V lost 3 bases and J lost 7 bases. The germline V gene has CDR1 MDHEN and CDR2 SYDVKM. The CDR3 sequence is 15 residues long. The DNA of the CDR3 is TGTGCCAGCAGTTTCGGAAGCGGGGGTTGGGGGACCCAGTACTTC. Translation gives CASSFGSGGWGTQYF.

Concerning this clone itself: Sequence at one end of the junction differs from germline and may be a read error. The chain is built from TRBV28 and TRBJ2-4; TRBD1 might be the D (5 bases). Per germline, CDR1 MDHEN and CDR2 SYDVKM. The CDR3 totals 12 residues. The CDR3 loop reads CASSLSGPPQGF. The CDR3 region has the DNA TGTGCCAGCAGTTTATCAGGCCCCCCGCAGGGATTC.

The CDR3 DNA sequence: TGTGCCAGCCACAGTTTATATAGGGGCCGACCGGGCGACCCGGCTCAAGAGACCCAGTACTTC. Amino acids: CASHSLYRGRPGDPAQETQYF. V and J are TRBV28 and TRBJ2-5, with D tentatively TRBD1 (5 bases). This CDR3 region has 21 residues. Germline CDR1 MDHEN, CDR2 SYDVKM. The V end lost 8 bases, the J end lost 2 bases, and 36 bases lay between the germline ends.

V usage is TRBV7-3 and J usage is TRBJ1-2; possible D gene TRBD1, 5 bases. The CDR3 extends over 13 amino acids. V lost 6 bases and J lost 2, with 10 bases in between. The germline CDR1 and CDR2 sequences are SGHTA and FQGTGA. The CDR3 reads CASRGRLNYGYTF. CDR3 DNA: TGTGCCAGCAGGGGGCGCTTAAACTATGGCTACACCTTC.

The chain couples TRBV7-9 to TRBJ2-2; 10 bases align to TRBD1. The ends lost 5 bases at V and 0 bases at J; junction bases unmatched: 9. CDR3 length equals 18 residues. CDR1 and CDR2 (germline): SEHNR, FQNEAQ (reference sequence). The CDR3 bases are TGTGCCAGCAGCCACCGCCCCGGACAGGGGGCGAACACCGGGGAGCTGTTTTTT. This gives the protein CASSHRPGQGANTGELFF.

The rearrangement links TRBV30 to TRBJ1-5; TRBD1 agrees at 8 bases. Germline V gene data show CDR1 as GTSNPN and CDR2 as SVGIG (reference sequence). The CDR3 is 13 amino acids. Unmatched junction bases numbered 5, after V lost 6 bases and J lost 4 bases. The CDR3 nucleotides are TGTGCCTGTACCTGGACAGGGAATCAGCCCCAGCATTTT. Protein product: CACTWTGNQPQHF.

CDR3: CASSPSAGTANTEAFF. The CDR3 DNA reads TGTGCCAGCAGTCCTTCCGCCGGGACAGCGAACACTGAAGCTTTCTTT. This chain connects TRBV28 to TRBJ1-1, with 7 bases fitting TRBD1. V trimming: 5 bases; J trimming: 1 base; junction bases outside the gene matches: 10. The CDR3 is 16 amino acids. CDR1 and CDR2 from the germline V gene are MDHEN and SYDVKM.

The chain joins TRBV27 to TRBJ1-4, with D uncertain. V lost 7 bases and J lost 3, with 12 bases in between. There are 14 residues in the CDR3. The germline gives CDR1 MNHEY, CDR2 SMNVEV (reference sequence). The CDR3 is CASTHRGPNEKLFF. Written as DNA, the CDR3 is TGTGCCAGCACCCACCGCGGTCCTAATGAAAAACTGTTTTTT.

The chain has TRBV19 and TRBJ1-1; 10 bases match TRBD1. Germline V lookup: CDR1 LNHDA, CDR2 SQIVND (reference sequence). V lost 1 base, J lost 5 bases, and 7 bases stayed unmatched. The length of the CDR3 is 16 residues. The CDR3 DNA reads TGTGCCAGTAGTATAGCCCGACAGGGGGCGGGGACTGAAGCTTTCTTT. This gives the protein CASSIARQGAGTEAFF.

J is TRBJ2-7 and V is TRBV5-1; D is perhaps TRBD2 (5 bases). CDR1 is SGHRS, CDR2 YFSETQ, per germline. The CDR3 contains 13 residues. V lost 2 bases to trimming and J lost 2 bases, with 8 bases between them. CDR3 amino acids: CASSLGGTYEQYF. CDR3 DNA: TGCGCCAGCAGCTTAGGAGGTACCTACGAGCAGTACTTC.

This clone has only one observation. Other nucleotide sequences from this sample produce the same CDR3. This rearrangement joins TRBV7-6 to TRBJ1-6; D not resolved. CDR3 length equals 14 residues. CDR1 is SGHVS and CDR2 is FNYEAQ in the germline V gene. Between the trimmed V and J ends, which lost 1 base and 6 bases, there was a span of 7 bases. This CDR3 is CASSLGRVNSPLHF. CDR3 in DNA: TGTGCCAGCAGCTTAGGACGGGTTAATTCACCCCTCCACTTT.

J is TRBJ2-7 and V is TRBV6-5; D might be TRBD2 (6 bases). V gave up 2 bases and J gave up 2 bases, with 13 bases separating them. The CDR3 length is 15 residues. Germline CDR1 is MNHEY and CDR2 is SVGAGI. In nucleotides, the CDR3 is TGTGCCAGCAGTTACGTGCAGGGACTTACCTACGAGCAGTACTTC. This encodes CASSYVQGLTYEQYF.

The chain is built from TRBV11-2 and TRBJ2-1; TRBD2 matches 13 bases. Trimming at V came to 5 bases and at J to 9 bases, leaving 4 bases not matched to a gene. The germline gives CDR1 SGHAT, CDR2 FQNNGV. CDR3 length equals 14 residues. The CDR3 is CASSPTSGGTEQFF. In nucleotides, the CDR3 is TGTGCCAGCAGCCCGACTAGCGGGGGGACTGAGCAGTTCTTC.

CDR3 nucleotides: TGTGCCTGGAGGCTAGCGGGGGGGCCGGACACCGGGGAGCTGTTTTTT. This sequence encodes CAWRLAGGPDTGELFF. This rearrangement joins TRBV30 to TRBJ2-2, with 12 bases identical to TRBD2. Germline V gives CDR1 GTSNPN, CDR2 SVGIG (reference sequence). V lost 3 bases to trimming and J lost 3 bases; unmatched junction nucleotides: 5. This CDR3 has 16 amino acids.

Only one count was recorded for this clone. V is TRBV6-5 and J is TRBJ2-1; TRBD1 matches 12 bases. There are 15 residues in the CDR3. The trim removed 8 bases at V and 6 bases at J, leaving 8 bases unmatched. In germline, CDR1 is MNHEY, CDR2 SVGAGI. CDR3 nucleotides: TGTGCCAGCTCCTCCGGGACAGGGGGCTTCAATGAGCAGTTCTTC. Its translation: CASSSGTGGFNEQFF.

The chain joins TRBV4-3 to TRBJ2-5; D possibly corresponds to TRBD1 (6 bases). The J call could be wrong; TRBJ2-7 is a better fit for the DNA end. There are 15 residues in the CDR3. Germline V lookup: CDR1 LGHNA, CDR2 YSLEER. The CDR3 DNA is TGCGCCAGCAGCCAAGAAACTAACAGGGTCGGCGAGCAGTACTTC. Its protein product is CASSQETNRVGEQYF.

The CDR3 sequence: CAWTLGPLAGGITGELFF. The CDR3 DNA is TGTGCCTGGACCTTAGGACCTTTAGCGGGAGGAATCACCGGGGAGCTGTTTTTT. The chain has TRBV30 and TRBJ2-2; 10 bases fit TRBD2. CDR1 and CDR2 (germline): GTSNPN, SVGIG (reference sequence). The trim removed 4 bases at V and 4 bases at J, leaving 15 bases unmatched. CDR3 length: 18 amino acids.

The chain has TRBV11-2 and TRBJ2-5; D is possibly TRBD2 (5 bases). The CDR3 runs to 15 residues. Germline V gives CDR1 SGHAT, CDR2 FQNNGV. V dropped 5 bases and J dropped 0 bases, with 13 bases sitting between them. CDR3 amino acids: CASSPFPGNQETQYF. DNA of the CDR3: TGTGCCAGCAGCCCGTTTCCCGGGAACCAAGAGACCCAGTACTTC. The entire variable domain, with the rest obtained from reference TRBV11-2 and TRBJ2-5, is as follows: EAGVAQSPRYKIIEKRQSVAFWCNPISGHATLYWYQQILGQGPKLLIQFQNNGVVDDSQLPKDRFSAERLKGVDSTLKIQPAKLEDSAVYLCASSPFPGNQETQYFGPGTRLLVL.

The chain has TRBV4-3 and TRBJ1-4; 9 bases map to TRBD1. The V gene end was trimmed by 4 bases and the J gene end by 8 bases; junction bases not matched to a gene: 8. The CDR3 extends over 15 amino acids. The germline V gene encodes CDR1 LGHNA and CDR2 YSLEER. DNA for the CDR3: TGCGCCAGCAGCCGAGGGACAGGGCGGTCCGAAAAACTGTTTTTT. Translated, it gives CASSRGTGRSEKLFF.

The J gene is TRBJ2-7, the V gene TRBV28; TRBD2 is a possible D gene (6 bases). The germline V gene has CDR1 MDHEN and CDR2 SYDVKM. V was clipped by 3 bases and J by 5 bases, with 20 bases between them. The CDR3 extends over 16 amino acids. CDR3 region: CASSLYELSSGDEQYF. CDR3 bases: TGTGCCAGCAGTTTGTATGAACTGTCCTCGGGAGACGAGCAGTACTTC.

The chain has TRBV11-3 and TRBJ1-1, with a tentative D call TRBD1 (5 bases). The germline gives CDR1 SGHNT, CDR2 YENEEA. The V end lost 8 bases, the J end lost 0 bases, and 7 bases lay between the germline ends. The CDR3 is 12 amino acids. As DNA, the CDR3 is TGTGCCAGCGGGGGGATGAACACTGAAGCTTTCTTT. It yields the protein CASGGMNTEAFF.

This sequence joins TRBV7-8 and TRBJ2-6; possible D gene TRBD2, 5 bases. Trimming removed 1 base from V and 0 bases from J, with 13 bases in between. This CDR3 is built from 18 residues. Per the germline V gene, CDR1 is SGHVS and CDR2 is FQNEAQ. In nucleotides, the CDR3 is TGTGCCAGCAGCTTAGTCGGACTCGATCTCTCTGGGGCCAACGTCCTGACTTTC. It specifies CASSLVGLDLSGANVLTF.

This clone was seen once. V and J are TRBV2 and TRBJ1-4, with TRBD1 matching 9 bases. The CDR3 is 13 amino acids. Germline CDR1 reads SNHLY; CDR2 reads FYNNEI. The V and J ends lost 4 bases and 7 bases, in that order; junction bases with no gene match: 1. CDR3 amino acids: CASSGDRAEKLFF. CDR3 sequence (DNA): TGTGCCAGCAGTGGGGACAGGGCTGAAAAACTGTTTTTT.

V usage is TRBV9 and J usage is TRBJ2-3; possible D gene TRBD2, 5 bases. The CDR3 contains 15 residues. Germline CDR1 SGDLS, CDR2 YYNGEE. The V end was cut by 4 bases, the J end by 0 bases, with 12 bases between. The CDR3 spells CASSPWASSTDTQYF. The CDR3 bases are TGTGCCAGCAGCCCCTGGGCTAGCAGCACAGATACGCAGTATTTT.

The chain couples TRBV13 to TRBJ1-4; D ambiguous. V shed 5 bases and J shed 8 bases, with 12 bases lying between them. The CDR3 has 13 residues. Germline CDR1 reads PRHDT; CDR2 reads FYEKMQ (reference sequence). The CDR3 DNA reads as TGTGCCAGCAGCCCTTCTTCGGGGGAAAAACTGTTTTTT. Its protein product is CASSPSSGEKLFF.

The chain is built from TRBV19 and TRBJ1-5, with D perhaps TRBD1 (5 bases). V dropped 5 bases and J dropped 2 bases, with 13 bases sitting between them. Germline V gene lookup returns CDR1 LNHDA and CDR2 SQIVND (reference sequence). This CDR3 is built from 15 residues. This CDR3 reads CASSPQGRGNQPQHF. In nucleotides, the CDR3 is TGTGCCAGTAGTCCCCAGGGTAGGGGCAATCAGCCCCAGCATTTT.